The 8 T cell receptor beta chains below were found in one sample sequenced in a study of Graves' ophthalmopathy and Graves' hyperthyroidism. Amplification of the TCR beta CDR3 regions used RNA transcripts (as template). First-round RT-PCR used HTBI primers; second-round multiplex PCR followed. TCRdb itself ran the multiplex PCR reads through MiXCR, one entry per CDR3 protein. The sample yields 170,000 or so distinct CDR3 sequences, just under 40% seen once. The source material was peripheral blood. The receptors shown here come from a young man with Graves' ophthalmopathy.

The sample holds many counts of this clonotype. This chain's CDR3 is CASSYSIIRGPRAYEQYF. As DNA, the CDR3 is TGTGCCAGCAGTTACTCGATTATCCGCGGTCCCAGGGCCTACGAGCAGTACTTC. The chain couples TRBV6-2 or TRBV6-3 to TRBJ2-7, with D possibly matching TRBD1 (5 bases). CDR1 MNHEY and CDR2 SVGEGT come from the germline V gene. Trimming removed 0 bases at V and 2 bases at J, with 20 bases between. The CDR3 contains 18 residues.

This clonotype was seen repeatedly, ten times or more. The rearrangement uses TRBV20-1 and TRBJ1-1, with D unclear. The germline gives CDR1 DFQATT, CDR2 SNEGSKA (reference sequence). Trimming shortened V by 2 bases and J by 5 bases, and 18 bases separated the two germline ends. The CDR3 covers 15 residues. The DNA for the CDR3 is TGCAGTGCTAGACCCCTTTTTAGGGTTTGGACTGAAGCTTTCTTT. This encodes CSARPLFRVWTEAFF.

The rearrangement uses TRBV7-2 and TRBJ2-7; possibly TRBD2 for D (6 bases). CDR1 is SGHTA, CDR2 FQGNSA, per germline. This CDR3 spans 11 amino acids. The V end lost 4 bases, the J end lost 5 bases, and 6 bases lay between the germline ends. CDR3 residues: CASSWGDEQYF. CDR3 bases: TGTGCCAGCAGCTGGGGGGACGAGCAGTACTTC. Full variable domain (remainder filled in from reference TRBV7-2 and TRBJ2-7): GAGVSQSPSNKVTEKGKDVELRCDPISGHTALYWYRQSLGQGLEFLIYFQGNSAPDKSGLPSDRFSAERTGGSVSTLTIQRTQQEDSAVYLCASSWGDEQYFGPGTRLTVT.

CDR3 bases: TGCGCCAGCAGCTTGAGTTCTCCGCGACTAGCGGGTGAGCAGTACTTC. Its translation: CASSLSSPRLAGEQYF. The chain employs TRBV5-1 and TRBJ2-7; 10 bases agree with TRBD2. V trimming: 1 base; J trimming: 7 bases; junction bases outside the gene matches: 11. The CDR3 length is 16 residues. The germline gives CDR1 SGHRS, CDR2 YFSETQ.

This clonotype showed up just a few times. The J gene is TRBJ1-2, the V gene TRBV30; no definite D call. Looked up from germline, CDR1 is GTSNPN and CDR2 is SVGIG (reference sequence). The V end was cut by 4 bases, the J end by 3 bases, with 27 bases between. This CDR3 has 18 amino acids. This CDR3 reads CAWILSGWATSWDYGYTF. The CDR3 DNA sequence: TGTGCCTGGATTTTATCTGGGTGGGCTACCTCATGGGACTATGGCTACACCTTC.

This clonotype was observed at least ten times. The V gene is TRBV6-1, the J gene TRBJ2-5; no clear D. Per the germline V gene, CDR1 is MNHNS and CDR2 is SASEGT. V was shortened by 1 base and J by 5 bases, with 23 bases between the two germline ends. The CDR3 loop spans 18 amino acids. The CDR3 region is CASSEDLYGPSTWETQYF. The CDR3 DNA reads as TGTGCCAGCAGTGAAGATTTGTACGGACCCTCGACGTGGGAGACCCAGTACTTC.

The chain has TRBV6-2 or TRBV6-3 and TRBJ1-5; TRBD1 matches at 9 bases. This CDR3 is 14 amino acids long. Germline lookup yields CDR1 MNHEY and CDR2 SVGEGT. V was pared by 6 bases and J by 4 bases, with 4 bases of the junction left unmatched. The CDR3 sequence is CASRRQGENQPQHF. CDR3 sequence (DNA): TGTGCCAGCAGGAGACAGGGGGAAAATCAGCCCCAGCATTTT.

The rearrangement uses TRBV12-3 or TRBV12-4 and TRBJ2-7; possibly TRBD1 for D (6 bases). Trimming took off 5 bases at V and 0 bases at J, with 17 bases between the two ends. The CDR3 is made up of 16 amino acids. The DNA of the CDR3 is TGTGCCAGCAGTGTTAGCAGGGGCGTCAGCTCCTACGAGCAGTACTTC. This translates into CASSVSRGVSSYEQYF.